The 9 T cell receptor beta chains below come from one sample, sequenced in a study of control samples from healthy donors and cancer patients. Clones were read by immunoSEQ multiplex PCR, and TCRdb kept only the in-frame ones, dropping some. The sample yields about 170,000 clones, around 91% seen once. Input material: blood. Every receptor here comes from a woman in her thirties in good health.

The rearrangement joins TRBV30 to TRBJ2-1; TRBD1 matches at 7 bases. V lost 2 bases, J lost 6 bases, and 1 base stayed unmatched. The length of the CDR3 is 12 residues. CDR1 is GTSNPN and CDR2 is SVGIG in the germline V gene (reference sequence). In nucleotides, the CDR3 is TGTGCCTGGAGTAGACAGGGCAATGAGCAGTTCTTC. It specifies CAWSRQGNEQFF.

This sequence joins TRBV7-3 and TRBJ2-1; the match to TRBD2 covers 7 bases. V dropped 2 bases and J dropped 0; count of bases not matched to a gene: 13. The germline CDR1 and CDR2 sequences are SGHTA and FQGTGA. The CDR3 consists of 19 residues. The CDR3 region has the DNA TGTGCCAGCAGCTTATGGGGTGGGGGGGACGCGAGCTCCTACAATGAGCAGTTCTTC. Translated: CASSLWGGGDASSYNEQFF.

This clone was counted between two and nine times. The CDR3 is CASSYRENSPLHF. The CDR3 region has the DNA TGTGCCAGCAGTTACAGGGAGAATTCACCCCTCCACTTT. The V and J genes are TRBV12-3 or TRBV12-4 and TRBJ1-6; D might be TRBD1 (6 bases). The germline V and J ends were trimmed by 4 bases and 7 bases, with 8 bases remaining between them. The CDR3 totals 13 residues.

The chain joins TRBV5-1 to TRBJ2-2; 10 bases line up with TRBD2. The ends lost 0 bases at V and 7 bases at J; junction bases unmatched: 3. This CDR3 spans 15 amino acids. Germline V gives CDR1 SGHRS, CDR2 YFSETQ. CDR3 DNA: TGCGCCAGCAGCTTGGCTAGCGGGAGTGTCGGGGAGCTGTTTTTT. Translating gives CASSLASGSVGELFF.

Remarks on this clone: This sample includes further DNA sequences coding for the same CDR3. CDR3 residues: CASSLTTDTQYF. The CDR3 nucleotides are TGCGCCAGCAGCTTAACCACAGATACGCAGTATTTT. The chain links TRBV5-1 to TRBJ2-3; D gene unclear. The ends were cut back, 2 bases at V and 2 bases at J, with 3 bases in the middle. From germline, CDR1 is SGHRS and CDR2 YFSETQ. The CDR3 consists of 12 residues.

The CDR3 DNA follows: TGCAGCGTTGACGGGCAGGGGGGCGAGCAGTACTTC. Amino acids: CSVDGQGGEQYF. The chain joins TRBV29-1 to TRBJ2-7; possibly TRBD1 for D (7 bases). The CDR3 sequence is 12 residues long. Germline-derived CDR1 and CDR2 are SQVTM and ANQGSEA. The V gene lost 3 bases and the J gene lost 6 bases, with 12 bases spanning the gap.

The CDR3 DNA follows: TGTGCCAGCAGCTTAGGACAGGGGGGCGTAGATACGCAGTATTTT. It specifies CASSLGQGGVDTQYF. The chain carries TRBV11-3 and TRBJ2-3; TRBD1 matches 9 bases. Trimming removed 1 base from V and 5 bases from J; junction bases left unmatched: 4. The CDR3 is made up of 15 amino acids. In germline, CDR1 is SGHNT, CDR2 YENEEA.

The V call is TRBV5-5, the J call TRBJ1-4, with D possibly matching TRBD1 (5 bases). CDR3 length: 14 amino acids. Germline V CDR1 and CDR2: SGHKS, YYEKEE (reference sequence). V was cut by 0 bases and J by 3 bases, with 6 bases left in between. This chain's CDR3 is CASSLAGANEKLFF. The CDR3 DNA is TGTGCCAGCAGCTTGGCGGGGGCTAATGAAAAACTGTTTTTT.

The chain recombines TRBV19 with TRBJ2-1; 9 bases align to TRBD1. Germline CDR1 is LNHDA and CDR2 is SQIVND (reference sequence). After removal of 6 bases from V and 9 bases from J, the junction contained 6 bases not matched to a gene. The CDR3 loop spans 13 amino acids. This CDR3 reads CASRDRGWGEQFF. In nucleotides, the CDR3 is TGTGCCAGTAGGGACAGGGGATGGGGTGAGCAGTTCTTC.